The 20 T cell receptor beta chains below were found in one sample sequenced in a study of control samples from healthy donors and cancer patients. Sequencing used immunoSEQ multiplex PCR; TCRdb keeps in-frame clones, though not all of them. The sample lists roughly 180,000 clones, roughly 92% occurring once. The sample taken for sequencing was blood. Every receptor here comes from a woman between 18 and 30 years old in good health.

This clone is a singleton in its sample. This chain connects TRBV12-5 to TRBJ2-7, with a tentative D call TRBD2 (5 bases). V gave up 4 bases and J gave up 5 bases, with 18 bases separating them. CDR1 LGHNT and CDR2 FRNRAP come from the germline V gene. The CDR3 is 15 amino acids. The CDR3 nucleotides are TGTGCTAGTGGTTCGACTACAATCCGGCCAGACGAGCAGTACTTC. It encodes CASGSTTIRPDEQYF.

This chain links TRBV20-1 with TRBJ1-2, with D perhaps TRBD1 (5 bases). CDR1 and CDR2 from the germline V gene are DFQATT and SNEGSKA (reference sequence). The CDR3 extends over 11 amino acids. V lost 8 bases, J lost 4 bases, and 11 bases lay in between. This CDR3 reads CSSIDSYGYTF. Here the CDR3 DNA reads TGCAGTTCAATTGACAGCTATGGCTACACCTTC.

This chain connects TRBV11-2 to TRBJ1-3; perhaps TRBD1 as D (5 bases). This CDR3 contains 16 residues. Germline loops: CDR1 SGHAT, CDR2 FQNNGV. V gave up 2 bases and J gave up 0 bases, with 11 bases separating them. The CDR3 nucleotides are TGTGCCAGCAGCTTATGGGGGGGGAACTCTGGAAACACCATATATTTT. Residues: CASSLWGGNSGNTIYF.

The chain carries TRBV28 and TRBJ2-1; perhaps TRBD2 as D (5 bases). V lost 5 bases and J lost 4, with 12 bases in between. Germline CDR1 MDHEN, CDR2 SYDVKM. The CDR3 contains 14 residues. CDR3 nucleotides: TGTGCCAGCAGTGGGTCGGCGGGTTACAATGAGCAGTTCTTC. As protein: CASSGSAGYNEQFF.

The chain links TRBV19 to TRBJ1-4; 8 bases are shared with TRBD1. Germline V CDR1 and CDR2: LNHDA, SQIVND (reference sequence). Trimming at V came to 7 bases and at J to 10 bases, leaving 14 bases not matched to a gene. CDR3 length equals 15 residues. Here the CDR3 DNA reads TGTGCCAGTACCTCGGTGGACAGGGCAAAGGGAAAACTGTTTTTT. It codes for CASTSVDRAKGKLFF.

The chain is built from TRBV30 and TRBJ1-2, with a tentative D call TRBD1 (5 bases). CDR1 and CDR2 from the germline V gene are GTSNPN and SVGIG (reference sequence). Trimming shortened V by 1 base and J by 7 bases, and 16 bases separated the two germline ends. The CDR3 consists of 14 residues. The CDR3 spells CAWSDPFTGRGYTF. CDR3 in DNA: TGTGCCTGGAGTGACCCTTTTACAGGACGTGGCTACACCTTC. Variable domain in full (rest from reference TRBV30 and TRBJ1-2): SQTIHQWPATLVQPVGSPLSLECTVEGTSNPNLYWYRQAAGRGLQLLFYSVGIGQISSEVPQNLSASRPQDRQFILSSKKLLLSDSGFYLCAWSDPFTGRGYTFGSGTRLTVV.

The chain couples TRBV15 to TRBJ2-1; D is possibly TRBD2 (6 bases). This CDR3 is 14 amino acids long. Trimming cost V 9 bases and J 6 bases, with 18 bases left between them. CDR1 is LNHNV and CDR2 is YYDKDF in the germline V gene (reference sequence). In DNA form, the CDR3 reads TGTGCCACAAGACCGGGACTTACCCTCAATGAGCAGTTCTTC. Translating gives CATRPGLTLNEQFF.

This clone occurred once. The gene calls are TRBV28 and TRBJ1-2, with 9 positions matching TRBD1. The length of the CDR3 is 17 residues. Trimming at V came to 1 base and at J to 4 bases, leaving 10 bases not matched to a gene. Per germline, CDR1 MDHEN and CDR2 SYDVKM. The CDR3 nucleotides are TGTGCCAGCAGTTTATCGGGGACAGGGAAGGAGCTCTATGGCTACACCTTC. Translation: CASSLSGTGKELYGYTF.

This chain links TRBV5-4 with TRBJ2-5, with TRBD2 matching over 12 bases. Unmatched junction bases numbered 9, after V lost 4 bases and J lost 5 bases. The germline V gene has CDR1 SGHNT and CDR2 YYREEE (reference sequence). The CDR3 length is 16 residues. Here the CDR3 reads CASSLRLAGALETQYF. Written as DNA, the CDR3 is TGTGCCAGCAGCCTTCGACTAGCGGGGGCCCTGGAGACCCAGTACTTC.

As regards this clone: The germline gene is not matched at one end of the junction; a read error may be the cause. The V gene is TRBV27, the J gene TRBJ1-2, with D unclear. CDR3 length equals 11 residues. The germline V gene encodes CDR1 MNHEY and CDR2 SMNVEV (reference sequence). CDR3 in DNA: TGTGCCAGCAGTTCCAACGGGCGACTGTACTTC. Its protein product is CASSSNGRLYF.

The V gene is TRBV4-1, the J gene TRBJ1-3; possible D gene TRBD1, 5 bases. The CDR3 loop spans 16 amino acids. V was trimmed by 0 bases and J by 4 bases, leaving 13 bases between them. Germline V lookup: CDR1 MGHRA, CDR2 YSYEKL. The DNA of the CDR3 is TGCGCCAGCAGCCAAGAGGGGTGGGGCGACGGAAACACCATATATTTT. It translates to CASSQEGWGDGNTIYF.

This clone was observed once. The CDR3 here is CASSYGGPELAKNIQYF. The CDR3 region has the DNA TGTGCCAGCAGTTACGGGGGGCCGGAACTAGCCAAAAACATTCAGTACTTC. V is TRBV6-2 or TRBV6-3 and J is TRBJ2-4; D could derive from TRBD1 or TRBD2 (6 bases each). Between the trimmed V and J ends, which lost 2 bases and 0 bases, there was a span of 14 bases. The CDR3 contains 17 residues. From germline, CDR1 is MNHEY and CDR2 SVGEGT.

The chain joins TRBV6-6 to TRBJ1-5, with D uncertain. CDR1 is MNHNY, CDR2 SVGAGI, per germline (reference sequence). V dropped 1 base and J dropped 5 bases, with 3 bases sitting between them. CDR3 length: 12 residues. The CDR3 DNA reads as TGTGCCAGCAGTTACTTGGATCAGCCCCAGCATTTT. It is translated as CASSYLDQPQHF.

The chain recombines TRBV15 with TRBJ1-1; possible D gene TRBD1, 5 bases. CDR1 is LNHNV and CDR2 is YYDKDF in the germline V gene (reference sequence). The CDR3 contains 16 residues. Trimming left V 0 bases short and J 1 base short, with 12 bases between. This CDR3 is CATSRDRRGRNTEAFF. CDR3 DNA: TGTGCCACCAGCAGAGATCGGAGGGGCCGGAACACTGAAGCTTTCTTT.

The V and J genes are TRBV7-9 and TRBJ1-1, with unresolved D. This CDR3 has 13 amino acids. Germline loops: CDR1 SEHNR, CDR2 FQNEAQ (reference sequence). V lost 5 bases and J 3 bases, leaving 10 bases between the germline ends. The CDR3 loop reads CASSQNGYTEAFF. Here the CDR3 DNA reads TGTGCCAGCAGCCAAAACGGATACACTGAAGCTTTCTTT. Drawing the rest from reference TRBV7-9 and TRBJ1-1, the complete variable domain is DTGVSQNPRHKITKRGQNVTFRCDPISEHNRLYWYRQTLGQGPEFLTYFQNEAQLEKSRLLSDRFSAERPKGSFSTLEIQRTEQGDSAMYLCASSQNGYTEAFFGQGTRLTVV.

The CDR3 sequence: CASSRWTENIQYF. CDR3 in DNA: TGTGCCAGCAGCCGCTGGACAGAGAACATTCAGTACTTC. The chain carries TRBV7-8 and TRBJ2-4, with D perhaps matching TRBD1 (6 bases). Germline CDR1 reads SGHVS; CDR2 reads FQNEAQ. CDR3 length: 13 residues. V was clipped by 5 bases and J by 7 bases, with 12 bases between them.

The chain is built from TRBV20-1 and TRBJ2-7; weak D call: TRBD2 (6 bases). The CDR3 totals 15 residues. Germline lookup yields CDR1 DFQATT and CDR2 SNEGSKA (reference sequence). Deletions cut 3 bases from V and 2 bases from J, with 17 bases between. This CDR3 is CSASSVKRVPYEQYF. The DNA for the CDR3 is TGCAGTGCTAGTTCGGTGAAGCGGGTCCCCTACGAGCAGTACTTC.

This sequence joins TRBV2 and TRBJ1-3, with 7 nucleotides matching TRBD1. Looked up from germline, CDR1 is SNHLY and CDR2 is FYNNEI. With 4 bases clipped from V and 4 bases from J, the junction kept 4 bases outside the gene matches. This CDR3 has 14 amino acids. The CDR3 coding sequence is TGTGCCAGCAGTGTCGCGACAGGGGGAAACACCATATATTTT. Translation: CASSVATGGNTIYF. Supplemented by reference TRBV2 and TRBJ1-3, the full variable domain reads EPEVTQTPSHQVTQMGQEVILRCVPISNHLYFYWYRQILGQKVEFLVSFYNNEISEKSEIFDDQFSVERPDGSNFTLKIRSTKLEDSAMYFCASSVATGGNTIYFGEGSWLTVV.

This clone has only a few counts. The DNA of the CDR3 is TGTGCCAGCAGCCAACAGGGTACTTTCTATGGCTACACCTTC. Residues: CASSQQGTFYGYTF. The genes are TRBV3-1 (or the pseudogene TRBV3-2) and TRBJ1-2, with a tentative D call TRBD1 (5 bases). Trimming removed 2 bases from V and 4 bases from J, with 11 bases in between. The CDR3 has 14 residues. Germline CDR1 is LGHDT and CDR2 is YNNKEL (reference sequence).

The chain is built from TRBV19 and TRBJ1-2, with no clear D. V was shortened by 6 bases and J by 0 bases, with 8 bases between the two germline ends. This CDR3 has 13 amino acids. Germline V gives CDR1 LNHDA, CDR2 SQIVND (reference sequence). The chain's CDR3 is CASRGEANYGYTF. The CDR3, as DNA: TGTGCCAGTAGAGGAGAAGCTAACTATGGCTACACCTTC.